These T cell receptor beta chains were read from a single sample in a study of early T cells in non-severe SARS-CoV-2 infection. A single record per CDR3 protein comes from TCRdb applying MiXCR to the 5' RACE reads. Of about 63,000 distinct CDR3 sequences in the sample, approximately 12% are singletons; the top ten hold approximately 4.8%. Sample: whole blood. These receptors all come from an adult who was a healthcare worker with PCR-confirmed SARS-CoV-2 infection or an uninfected control (not recorded which). Each CDR3 is given without its conserved first and last residue. The D gene is left open where the match is weak.

V gene | D gene | CDR3 protein
TRBV4-2 | . | ASSQDSGVWTADGTGELF
TRBV6-1 | TRBD2 | ASTSGGDINEQF
TRBV18 | . | ASSTTGPDSPLH
TRBV29-1 | . | SVSGLRTEAF
TRBV5-6 | TRBD1 | ASSVRTGGTEAF
TRBV25-1 | TRBD2 | ASSAGTSLSDTQY
TRBV12-3/TRBV12-4 | . | ASSLEDRTAENIQY
TRBV19 | . | ASRSQQANEKLF
TRBV3-1 | . | ASSQGGGQF
TRBV11-2 | TRBD2 | ASSTTSGGRNTQY
TRBV20-1 | TRBD2 | SARDMLAGDETQY
TRBV7-6 | TRBD1 | ASSPGQNYGYT
TRBV5-1 | . | ASSSTSYNEQF
TRBV6-1 | . | ASLSYVSRGYEQY
TRBV11-2 | . | ASSLGQGYTYEQY
TRBV10-3 | . | AIRAEDEQY
TRBV5-6 | . | ASSLAGTSKVGY
TRBV5-1 | TRBD1 | ASSSGTAHTEAF
TRBV4-1 | TRBD1 | ASSQEGTGGAETQY
TRBV7-2 | TRBD1 | ASSKRTGQNTEAF
TRBV6-4 | . | ASSREEGNQPQH
TRBV29-1 | . | SVVKGNYGYT
TRBV10-3 | . | AISEFLTGQANYGYT
TRBV12-5 | . | ASGLGQRGSEAF
TRBV6-5 | . | ASSSGFGEKLF
TRBV20-1 | . | SARDRAVSMNTEAF
TRBV7-8 | TRBD1 | ASSWRDRAEPVAKNIQY
TRBV7-2 | . | ASSPLGGRNEKLF
TRBV12-5 | TRBD1 | ASGLAASWDREVQPQH
TRBV5-1 | TRBD2 | ASSSSGLEPVDTQY
TRBV5-5 | . | ASSPQPDRELF
TRBV20-1 | . | SASQNNNEQY
TRBV30 | . | ACTGDLNTEAF
TRBV5-4 | TRBD1 | ASSAPGQGANTGELF
TRBV20-1 | . | SARDPGRAKNIQY
TRBV5-6 | . | ASSPTGTDTQY
TRBV5-4 | TRBD1 | ASSPLAGGYNSPLH
TRBV27 | TRBD2 | ASSKPSGGIYEQY
TRBV7-9 | . | ASSFIRGLHHEQY
TRBV6-5 | . | ASSYSRFPNSVEQY
TRBV7-6 | . | ASSPYQGSGANVLT
TRBV9 | . | ASSDPTGTGRNTIY
TRBV7-9 | TRBD1 | ASSGRGQRNGYT
TRBV6-5 | TRBD1 | ASRGTGYGYT
TRBV6-6 | . | ASSYAGGGTEAF
TRBV5-1 | TRBD2 | ASSSQPSGGQSYEQY
TRBV3-1 | . | ASSPRGGYQPQH
TRBV5-4 | . | ASMGSLYNEQF